This record covers a single T cell receptor (beta chain). Antigen: not known. The V and J ends lost 5 bases and 2 bases respectively, with 7 bases between them. The CDR3 length is 13 residues. Germline-derived CDR1 and CDR2 are LNHDA and SQIVND (reference sequence). This sample was included in a study of cytomegalovirus exposure and HLA in healthy donors. For the study at large: The approximately 670 first-cohort repertoires and the 130 or so validation repertoires shared the same platform, a later analysis reported. Study-wide results and limits: Three chains tied to CMV proved CMV antigen-specific in vitro. The TCR clusters that emerged in the first cohort tended, a later analysis found, to co-occur in the 110 or so validation repertoires.

Assay used: immunoSEQ multiplex PCR; TCRdb lists only in-frame clones, some missing. This sample has some 50,000 clones; nearly 95% occur once, and the top ten carry 6.5% to 9.5%. The specimen was PBMCs. The gene calls are TRBV19 and TRBJ2-1; no clear D gene. The sequence derives from a woman aged 18-29 years in good health and CMV-seropositive. The CDR3 is CASSPSTYNEQFF. The DNA of the CDR3 is TGTGCCAGTAGTCCGTCTACCTACAATGAGCAGTTCTTC.